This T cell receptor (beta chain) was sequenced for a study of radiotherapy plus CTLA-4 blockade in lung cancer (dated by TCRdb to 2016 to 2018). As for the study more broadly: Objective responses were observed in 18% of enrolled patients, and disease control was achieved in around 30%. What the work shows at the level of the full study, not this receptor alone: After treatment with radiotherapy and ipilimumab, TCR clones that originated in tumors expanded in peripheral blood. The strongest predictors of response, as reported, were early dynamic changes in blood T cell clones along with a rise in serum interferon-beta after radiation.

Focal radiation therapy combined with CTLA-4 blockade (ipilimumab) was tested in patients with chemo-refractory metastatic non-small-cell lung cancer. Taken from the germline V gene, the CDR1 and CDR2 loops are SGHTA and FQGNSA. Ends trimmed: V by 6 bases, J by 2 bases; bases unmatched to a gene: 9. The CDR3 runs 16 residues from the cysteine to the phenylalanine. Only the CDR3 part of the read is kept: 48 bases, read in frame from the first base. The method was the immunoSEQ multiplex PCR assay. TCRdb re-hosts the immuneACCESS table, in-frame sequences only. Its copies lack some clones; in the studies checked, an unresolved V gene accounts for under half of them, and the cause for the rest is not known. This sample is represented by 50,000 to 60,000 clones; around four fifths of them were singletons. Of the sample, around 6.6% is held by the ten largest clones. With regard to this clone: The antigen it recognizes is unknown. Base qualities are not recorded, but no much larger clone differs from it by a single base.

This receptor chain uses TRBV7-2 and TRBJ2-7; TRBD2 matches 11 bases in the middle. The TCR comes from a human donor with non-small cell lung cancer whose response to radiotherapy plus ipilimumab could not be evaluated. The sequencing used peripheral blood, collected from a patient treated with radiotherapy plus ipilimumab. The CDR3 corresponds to CASSTGPGLAAYEQYF. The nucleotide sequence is TGTGCCAGCAGTACAGGACCGGGACTAGCGGCCTACGAGCAGTACTTC.